This note documents a single T cell receptor (beta chain) sequence. Its antigen is currently unknown. This record belongs to a study of shared clonotypes between healthy human individuals. TCRdb's table, derived via immunoSEQ multiplex PCR, lists solely in-frame clones and lacks some. The sample has roughly 1,000,000 clones, approximately 80% seen once. CDR1 is LNHDA and CDR2 is SQIVND in the germline V gene (reference sequence). V was clipped by 5 bases and J by 4 bases, with 16 bases between them. The CDR3 spans 15 residues. Findings and caveats of the study: It was observed that roughly 5.1% of naive CD4 clonotypes were shared across a handful of donors.

This receptor was identified in a man aged 18-30 years in good health. Some clones in this sample may be carry-over from other donors' samples. Material: memory CD4+ T cells from PBMCs. Described subset: CD45RA-negative fraction. V usage is TRBV19 and J usage is TRBJ2-3, with a weak D call TRBD1 (8 bases). CDR3 nucleotides: TGTGCCAGTAGTCAAGACAGGGGAGGGGCAGATACGCAGTATTTT. Residues: CASSQDRGGADTQYF.